This T cell receptor (beta chain) appears in the sequencing data of a study of CD8+CD57+ T cells in acquired aplastic anemia. The wider study: The average for DNA from sorted CD4+ and CD8+ cells was roughly 3 ug. General observations from the study: The CD8+ Simpson's diversity of patients and controls was not significantly different. Between patients and controls, approximately 29 CD8+ CDR3 sequences were found in common.

This CDR3 is 14 amino acids long. Germline assignment: CDR1 SGHRS and CDR2 YFSETQ. With 0 bases removed from V and 2 bases from J, the gap between germline ends came to 9 bases. Remarks on this clonotype: The target antigen is unknown.

Profiling that covered TCR beta VDJ and CDR3 relied on genomic DNA as its template. TCRdb ran MiXCR on the reads and lists one entry per CDR3 protein. The sample yields 150,000 to 200,000 distinct CDR3 sequences, 50% to 75% seen once. The source of this sequence is a human donor with severe aplastic anemia or a healthy control (not recorded which). The specimen was sorted CD4+, CD8+, or CD8+CD57+ T cells (not recorded which) from PBMCs. This chain connects TRBV5-1 to TRBJ2-7; no firm D call. As DNA, the CDR3 is TGCGCCAGCAGCTTGGAGGCAGATGCCTACGAGCAGTACTTC. Translating gives CASSLEADAYEQYF.